The T cell receptor beta chain described here comes from a study of OX40 agonist ivuxolimab in advanced cancers. Generated by immunoSEQ multiplex PCR, the TCRdb table keeps only in-frame clones and is missing some. The sample holds roughly 50,000 clones, around 77% seen once. Germline V CDR1 and CDR2: SGHRS, YFSETQ. The length of the CDR3 is 13 residues. Trimming left V 0 bases short and J 6 bases short, with 7 bases between. The starting material was CD4+ or CD8+ T cells sorted from blood, obtained in a trial of the OX40 agonist ivuxolimab. The chain employs TRBV5-1 and TRBJ2-1, with D uncertain. The receptor's source is an adult with an advanced solid tumor such as melanoma, head and neck, liver or kidney cancer. CDR3 nucleotide sequence: TGCGCCAGCAGCTTGGACAGACCCAATGAGCAGTTCTTC. Translated: CASSLDRPNEQFF.